The 15 T cell receptor beta chains reported below all come from one sample, sequenced in a study of T cell responses to AZD1222 COVID-19 vaccine. Using immunoSEQ multiplex PCR, the repertoire was profiled, and TCRdb retains in-frame clones only, with some absent. Of around 210,000 clones listed, 94% are singletons. Sequencing was performed on peripheral blood, taken 28 days after the second dose of the MenACWY control vaccine. The receptor source for this set is an adult who received the MenACWY meningococcal vaccine as a control.

CDR3 region: CASRDSGSTNTGELFF. CDR3 DNA: TGTGCCAGCAGGGATAGCGGGTCTACGAACACCGGGGAGCTGTTTTTT. The gene calls are TRBV7-6 and TRBJ2-2; 7 nucleotides line up with TRBD2. Per germline, CDR1 SGHVS and CDR2 FNYEAQ. The junction had 7 bases not matched to a gene; V was cut back by 6 bases and J by 0 bases. The CDR3 loop spans 16 amino acids.

The V call is TRBV6-1, the J call TRBJ2-7; no definite D call. Germline CDR1 MNHNS, CDR2 SASEGT. V was shortened by 2 bases and J by 3 bases, with 5 bases between the two germline ends. The CDR3 length is 12 residues. The CDR3 DNA reads as TGTGCCAGCAGTGAAACGGGCTACGAGCAGTACTTC. Amino acid sequence: CASSETGYEQYF.

This clone was observed a single time. The chain joins TRBV5-4 to TRBJ1-3; tentatively, D is TRBD1 (6 bases). Trimming pared 4 bases from V and 2 bases from J, leaving 16 bases between. The CDR3 has 16 amino acids. CDR1 is SGHNT, CDR2 YYREEE, per germline (reference sequence). CDR3 coding DNA: TGTGCCAGCAGCCCCGGGACACTGGGAGCTGGAAACACCATATATTTT. Translated, it gives CASSPGTLGAGNTIYF.

The rearrangement links TRBV7-8 to TRBJ2-5; maybe TRBD1 (5 bases). The CDR3 extends over 14 amino acids. V was cut by 6 bases and J by 5 bases, with 16 bases left in between. Looked up from germline, CDR1 is SGHVS and CDR2 is FQNEAQ. CDR3 amino acids: CASSLLGAGETQYF. The CDR3 DNA is TGTGCCAGCAGTCTCTTAGGGGCAGGGGAGACCCAGTACTTC.

J is TRBJ1-3 and V is TRBV9, with no clear D. The V gene's germline CDR1 is SGDLS and CDR2 YYNGEE. Trimming shortened V by 4 bases and J by 2 bases, and 13 bases separated the two germline ends. The CDR3 runs to 15 residues. The CDR3 coding sequence is TGTGCCAGCAGCCTTCCAGGCACTCCTGGAAACACCATATATTTT. Translating gives CASSLPGTPGNTIYF. Together with reference TRBV9 and TRBJ1-3, the CDR3 gives the full variable domain: DSGVTQTPKHLITATGQRVTLRCSPRSGDLSVYWYQQSLDQGLQFLIQYYNGEERAKGNILERFSAQQFPDLHSELNLSSLELGDSALYFCASSLPGTPGNTIYFGEGSWLTVV.

The chain couples TRBV29-1 to TRBJ1-1; 7 nucleotides agree with TRBD1. Germline trimming cut 0 bases from V and 10 bases from J; bases unmatched to any gene: 11. The CDR3 spans 14 residues. The V gene's germline CDR1 is SQVTM and CDR2 ANQGSEA. The CDR3 sequence: CSVEDVDRVVGAFF. CDR3 nucleotide sequence: TGCAGCGTTGAAGATGTAGACAGGGTGGTAGGAGCTTTCTTT.

Comment on this clone: A read error may account for a junction end that differs from germline. The genes are TRBV25-1 and TRBJ1-1; D remains unclear. The CDR3 covers 11 residues. From germline, CDR1 is MGHDK and CDR2 SYGVNS. CDR3 in amino acids: CASSESLRISF. The CDR3 DNA reads TGTGCCAGCAGTGAATCCCTCCGGATTTCCTTT. Together with reference TRBV25-1 and TRBJ1-1, the CDR3 gives the full variable domain: EADIYQTPRYLVIGTGKKITLECSQTMGHDKMYWYQQDPGMELHLIHYSYGVNSTEKGDLSSESTVSRIRTEHFPLTLESARPSHTSQYLCASSESLRISFGQGTRLTVV.

The rearrangement joins TRBV5-1 to TRBJ2-1, with 9 nucleotides matching TRBD2. The germline CDR1 and CDR2 sequences are SGHRS and YFSETQ. CDR3 length: 15 residues. With 4 bases clipped from V and 5 bases from J, the junction kept 7 bases outside the gene matches. CDR3 in amino acids: CASSRGAGGNNEQFF. The CDR3 DNA sequence: TGCGCCAGCAGCCGAGGAGCGGGAGGAAACAATGAGCAGTTCTTC.

The chain combines TRBV28 with TRBJ1-4; tentative D call: TRBD1 (5 bases). The germline V and J ends were trimmed by 5 bases and 3 bases, with 10 bases remaining between them. This CDR3 is built from 14 residues. CDR1 and CDR2 from the germline V gene are MDHEN and SYDVKM. CDR3 sequence (DNA): TGTGCCAGCAGTCCAACAGGATCTAATGAAAAACTGTTTTTT. This encodes CASSPTGSNEKLFF.

The CDR3: CASSSVTGQGMAFF. CDR3 nucleotide sequence: TGCGCCAGCAGCTCAGTAACGGGACAGGGGATGGCTTTCTTT. The chain joins TRBV5-1 to TRBJ1-1; 10 bases fit TRBD1. V trimming: 3 bases; J trimming: 11 bases; junction bases outside the gene matches: 10. Germline V lookup: CDR1 SGHRS, CDR2 YFSETQ. The CDR3 contains 14 residues.

The chain employs TRBV5-4 and TRBJ2-3; 7 nucleotides align to TRBD2. J lost 3 bases, V lost 4 bases, and 11 bases had no gene match. The CDR3 is made up of 16 amino acids. Per the germline V gene, CDR1 is SGHNT and CDR2 is YYREEE (reference sequence). For the CDR3, the DNA is TGTGCCAGCAGCCCCGCGGGCGGGGGAGGGACAGATACGCAGTATTTT. The encoded protein is CASSPAGGGGTDTQYF.

V gene TRBV30 combines with J gene TRBJ2-5, with TRBD2 matching over 11 bases. The CDR3 extends over 15 amino acids. Germline V CDR1 and CDR2: GTSNPN, SVGIG (reference sequence). V was clipped by 6 bases and J by 4 bases; unmatched bases: 10. Here the CDR3 reads CACARLAGRGETQYF. The CDR3 nucleotides are TGTGCCTGTGCAAGACTAGCGGGGAGGGGAGAGACCCAGTACTTC.

This sequence joins TRBV7-2 and TRBJ1-6, with D perhaps TRBD1 (5 bases). Germline V lookup: CDR1 SGHTA, CDR2 FQGNSA. V was clipped by 3 bases and J by 9 bases, with 21 bases between them. The CDR3 runs 17 residues. CDR3 nucleotide sequence: TGTGCCAGCAGCTTCGGAGGCGGGGCCGGCAACCTTTCACCCCTCCACTTT. This codes for CASSFGGGAGNLSPLHF.

The chain joins TRBV27 to TRBJ2-7; perhaps TRBD1 as D (8 bases). Trimming shortened V by 7 bases and J by 5 bases, and 18 bases separated the two germline ends. Germline V CDR1 and CDR2: MNHEY, SMNVEV (reference sequence). The CDR3 is 14 amino acids. CDR3: CASNRGGRVDEQYF. CDR3 coding DNA: TGTGCCAGCAACAGGGGGGGGCGGGTCGACGAGCAGTACTTC.

The chain employs TRBV6-2 or TRBV6-3 and TRBJ2-7; no clear D gene. The CDR3 loop spans 11 amino acids. Germline V CDR1 and CDR2: MNHEY, SVGEGT. Deletions cut 5 bases from V and 6 bases from J, with 8 bases between. The CDR3 bases are TGTGCCAGCAGTCCGTCGGGCGAGCAGTACTTC. Encoded protein: CASSPSGEQYF.